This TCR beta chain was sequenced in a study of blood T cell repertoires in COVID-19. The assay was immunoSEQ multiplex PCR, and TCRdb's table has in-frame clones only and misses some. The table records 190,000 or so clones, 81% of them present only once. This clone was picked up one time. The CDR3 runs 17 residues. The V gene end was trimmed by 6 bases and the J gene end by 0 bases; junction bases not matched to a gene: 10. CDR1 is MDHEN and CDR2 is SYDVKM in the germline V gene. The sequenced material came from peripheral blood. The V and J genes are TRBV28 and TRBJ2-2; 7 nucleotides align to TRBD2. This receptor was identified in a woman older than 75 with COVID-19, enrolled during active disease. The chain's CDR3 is CASSLIPAGTNTGELFF. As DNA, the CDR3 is TGTGCCAGCAGCCTAATACCAGCGGGAACGAACACCGGGGAGCTGTTTTTT.